This T cell receptor beta chain was captured in a study of T cell responses to AZD1222 COVID-19 vaccine. V was trimmed by 5 bases and J by 5 bases, leaving 15 bases between them. The CDR3 runs 14 residues. In germline, CDR1 is LNHNV, CDR2 YYDKDF (reference sequence). About this clone itself: The antigen is unknown.

Study-wide results and limits: After the peak T cell response, and only then, were repertoires sampled. Seropositive AZD1222 recipients at baseline numbered only five or six.

This table comes from immunoSEQ multiplex PCR, and its TCRdb copy is limited to in-frame clones, with some not included. The sample lists approximately 76,000 clones, about 87% occurring once. The sample here was peripheral blood, taken on day 0 of AZD1222 vaccination. The rearrangement uses TRBV15 and TRBJ1-1; perhaps TRBD1 as D (6 bases). This TCR derives from an adult in good health. The CDR3 nucleotides are TGTGCCACCAGCGCCCGATCCGGGACAACTGAAGCTTTCTTT. Translating it yields CATSARSGTTEAFF.